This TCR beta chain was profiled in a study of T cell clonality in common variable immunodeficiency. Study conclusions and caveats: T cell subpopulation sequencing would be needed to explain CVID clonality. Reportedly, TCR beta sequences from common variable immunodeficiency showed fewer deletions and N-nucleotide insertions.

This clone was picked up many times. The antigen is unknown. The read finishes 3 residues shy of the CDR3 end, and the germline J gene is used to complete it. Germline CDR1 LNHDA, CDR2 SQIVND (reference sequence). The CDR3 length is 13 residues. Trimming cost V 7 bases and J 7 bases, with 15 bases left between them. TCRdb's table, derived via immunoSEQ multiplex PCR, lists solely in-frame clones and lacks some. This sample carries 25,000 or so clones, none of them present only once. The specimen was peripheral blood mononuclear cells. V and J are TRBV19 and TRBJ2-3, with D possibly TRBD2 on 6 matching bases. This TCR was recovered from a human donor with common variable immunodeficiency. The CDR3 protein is CASTPGGGHTQYF. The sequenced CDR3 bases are TGTGCCAGTACCCCCGGGGGTGGTCATACG.